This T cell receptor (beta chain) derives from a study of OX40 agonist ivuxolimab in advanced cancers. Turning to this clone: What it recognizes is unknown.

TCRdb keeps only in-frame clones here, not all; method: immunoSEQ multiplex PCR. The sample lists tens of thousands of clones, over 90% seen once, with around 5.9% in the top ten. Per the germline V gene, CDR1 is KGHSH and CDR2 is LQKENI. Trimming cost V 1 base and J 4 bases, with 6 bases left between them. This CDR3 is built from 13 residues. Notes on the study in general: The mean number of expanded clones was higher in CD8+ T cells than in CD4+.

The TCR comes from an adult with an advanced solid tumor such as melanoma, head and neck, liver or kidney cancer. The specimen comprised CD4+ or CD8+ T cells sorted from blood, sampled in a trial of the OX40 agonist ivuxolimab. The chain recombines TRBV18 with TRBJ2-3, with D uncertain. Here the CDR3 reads CASSPLVADTQYF. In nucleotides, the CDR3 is TGTGCCAGCTCACCACTTGTGGCAGATACGCAGTATTTT.